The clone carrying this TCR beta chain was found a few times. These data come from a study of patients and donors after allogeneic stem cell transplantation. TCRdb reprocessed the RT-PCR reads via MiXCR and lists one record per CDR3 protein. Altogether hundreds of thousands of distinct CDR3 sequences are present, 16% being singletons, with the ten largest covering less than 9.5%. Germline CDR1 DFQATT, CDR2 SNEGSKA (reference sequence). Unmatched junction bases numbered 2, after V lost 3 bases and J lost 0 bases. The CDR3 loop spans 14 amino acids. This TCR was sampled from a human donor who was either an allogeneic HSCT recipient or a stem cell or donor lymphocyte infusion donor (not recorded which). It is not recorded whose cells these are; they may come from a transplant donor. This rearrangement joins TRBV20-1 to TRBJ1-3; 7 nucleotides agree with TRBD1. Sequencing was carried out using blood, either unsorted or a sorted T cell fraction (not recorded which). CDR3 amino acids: CSASRDSSGNTIYF. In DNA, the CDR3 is TGCAGTGCTAGCAGGGACAGCTCTGGAAACACCATATATTTT.